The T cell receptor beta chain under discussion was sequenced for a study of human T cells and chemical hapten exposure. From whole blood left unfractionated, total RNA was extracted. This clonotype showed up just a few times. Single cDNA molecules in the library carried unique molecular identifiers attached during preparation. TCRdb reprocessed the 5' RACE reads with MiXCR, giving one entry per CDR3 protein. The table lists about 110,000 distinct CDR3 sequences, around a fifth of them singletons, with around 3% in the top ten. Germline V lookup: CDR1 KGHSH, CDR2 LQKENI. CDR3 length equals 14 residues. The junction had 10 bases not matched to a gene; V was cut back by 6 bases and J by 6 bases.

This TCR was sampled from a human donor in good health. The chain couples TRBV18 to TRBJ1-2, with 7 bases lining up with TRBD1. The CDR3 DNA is TGTGCCAGCTCTCAGGGGGTTTTCGGCGATGGCTACACCTTC. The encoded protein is CASSQGVFGDGYTF.